What follows is one TCR beta chain and its context. Its cognate antigen is unknown. This entry comes from a study of glioma-infiltrating T cells. Overall study findings and caveats: Very few CDR3 sequences were shared between tissue and blood. Above-expected tissue-blood divergence occurred in all gliomas, most in low-grade ones.

The germline V gene encodes CDR1 MNHEY and CDR2 SMNVEV (reference sequence). The CDR3 spans 15 residues. V lost 5 bases to trimming and J lost 9 bases; unmatched junction nucleotides: 10. TCR alpha and beta CDR3 regions were amplified from RNA using iRepertoire nested multiplex PCR. Tissue mRNA or PBMC total RNA, roughly 85-450 ng, went into one-step reverse transcription and amplification. TCRdb reprocessed the multiplex PCR reads via MiXCR and lists one record per CDR3 protein. The sample includes over 120,000 distinct CDR3 sequences, about two fifths seen only once; the top ten take more than 15%.

The sequence was obtained from a human donor with low-grade glioma or glioblastoma, undergoing nonglioma brain surgery, or in good health (not recorded which). The specimen was glioma tissue, nonneoplastic brain tissue, or PBMCs (not recorded which). The chain links TRBV27 to TRBJ2-1, with 10 nucleotides matching TRBD1. CDR3 in amino acids: CASSNSGTGEIEQFF. In nucleotides, the CDR3 is TGTGCCAGCAGTAACAGCGGGACAGGGGAAATTGAGCAGTTCTTC.